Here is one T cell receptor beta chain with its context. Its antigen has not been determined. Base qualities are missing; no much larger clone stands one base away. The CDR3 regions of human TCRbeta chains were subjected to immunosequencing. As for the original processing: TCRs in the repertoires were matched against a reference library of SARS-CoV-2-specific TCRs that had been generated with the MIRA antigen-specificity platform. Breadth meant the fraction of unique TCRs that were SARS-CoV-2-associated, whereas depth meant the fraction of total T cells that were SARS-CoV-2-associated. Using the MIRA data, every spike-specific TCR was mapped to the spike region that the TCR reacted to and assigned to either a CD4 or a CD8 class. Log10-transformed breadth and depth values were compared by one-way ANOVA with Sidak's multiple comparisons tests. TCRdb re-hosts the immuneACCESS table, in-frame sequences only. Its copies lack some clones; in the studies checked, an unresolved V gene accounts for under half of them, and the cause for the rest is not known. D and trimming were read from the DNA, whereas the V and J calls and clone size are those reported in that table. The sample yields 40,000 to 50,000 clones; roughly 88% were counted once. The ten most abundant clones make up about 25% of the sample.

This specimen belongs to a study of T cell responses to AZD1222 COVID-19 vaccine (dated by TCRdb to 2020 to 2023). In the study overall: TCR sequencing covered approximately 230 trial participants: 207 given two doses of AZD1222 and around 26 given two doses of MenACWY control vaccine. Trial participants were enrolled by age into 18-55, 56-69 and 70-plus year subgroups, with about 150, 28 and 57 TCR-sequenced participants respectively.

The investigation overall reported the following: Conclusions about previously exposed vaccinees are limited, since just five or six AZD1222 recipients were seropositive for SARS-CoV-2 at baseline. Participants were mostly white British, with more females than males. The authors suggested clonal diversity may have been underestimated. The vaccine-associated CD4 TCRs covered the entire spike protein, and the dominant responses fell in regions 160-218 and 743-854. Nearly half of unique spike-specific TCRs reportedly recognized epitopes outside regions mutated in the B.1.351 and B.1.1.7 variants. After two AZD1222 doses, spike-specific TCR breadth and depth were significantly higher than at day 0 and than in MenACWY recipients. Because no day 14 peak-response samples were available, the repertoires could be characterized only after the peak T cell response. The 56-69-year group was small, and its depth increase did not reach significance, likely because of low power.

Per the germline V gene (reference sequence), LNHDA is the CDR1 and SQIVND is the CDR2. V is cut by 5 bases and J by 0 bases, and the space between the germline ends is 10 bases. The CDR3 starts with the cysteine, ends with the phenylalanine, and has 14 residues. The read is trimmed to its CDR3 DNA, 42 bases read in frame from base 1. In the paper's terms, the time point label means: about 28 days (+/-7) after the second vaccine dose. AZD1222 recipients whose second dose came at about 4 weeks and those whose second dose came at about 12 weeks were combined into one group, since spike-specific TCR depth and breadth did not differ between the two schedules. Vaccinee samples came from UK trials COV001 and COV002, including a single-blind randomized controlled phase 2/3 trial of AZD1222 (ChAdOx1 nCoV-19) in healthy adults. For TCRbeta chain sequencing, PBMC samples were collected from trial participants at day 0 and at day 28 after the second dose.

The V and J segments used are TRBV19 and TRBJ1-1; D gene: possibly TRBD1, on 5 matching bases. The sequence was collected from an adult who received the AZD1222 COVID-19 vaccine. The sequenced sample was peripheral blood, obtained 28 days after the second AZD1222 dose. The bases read TGTGCCAGTAGTTATCGGACACTGAACACTGAAGCTTTCTTT. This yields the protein CASSYRTLNTEAFF.